This entry lists 21 T cell receptor beta chains sequenced from one sample in a study of control samples from healthy donors and cancer patients. Profiled with immunoSEQ multiplex PCR; TCRdb holds only in-frame clones, not every one. The data contain some 140,000 clones, around nine tenths of them singletons. What was sequenced was blood. The receptors were sampled from a woman in her twenties or thirties in good health.

The CDR3: CASSQPIRGNEQFF. The DNA of the CDR3 is TGTGCCAGCAGCCAGCCCATCAGGGGTAATGAGCAGTTCTTC. This chain links TRBV3-1 (or the pseudogene TRBV3-2) with TRBJ2-1, with D possibly matching TRBD1 (6 bases). This CDR3 spans 14 amino acids. CDR1 LGHDT and CDR2 YNNKEL come from the germline V gene (reference sequence). Deletions cut 3 bases from V and 7 bases from J, with 13 bases between.

This clone was observed once. The chain joins TRBV10-3 to TRBJ2-2; TRBD1 aligns across 8 bases. The CDR3 runs to 14 residues. The trim removed 6 bases at V and 3 bases at J, leaving 3 bases unmatched. Germline V gene lookup returns CDR1 ENHRY and CDR2 SYGVKD. Here the CDR3 reads CAIRGQGDTGELFF. The CDR3 nucleotides read TGTGCCATCAGAGGACAGGGAGACACCGGGGAGCTGTTTTTT.

In the case of this clone: The germline gene is not matched at one end of the junction; a read error may be the cause. V gene TRBV19 combines with J gene TRBJ2-3; D possibly corresponds to TRBD2 (5 bases). Germline V lookup: CDR1 LNHDA, CDR2 SQIVND (reference sequence). This CDR3 comprises 14 residues. CDR3 loop: CASRIASSTDTQYF. The DNA for the CDR3 is TGTGCCAGTAGAATAGCGAGTAGCACAGATACGCAGTATTTT.

V usage is TRBV13 and J usage is TRBJ2-3, with TRBD2 matching over 7 bases. This CDR3 has 16 amino acids. Trimming removed 2 bases from V and 1 base from J; junction bases left unmatched: 6. Germline CDR1 PRHDT, CDR2 FYEKMQ (reference sequence). CDR3 amino acids: CASSLLRERGTDTQYF. In DNA, the CDR3 is TGTGCCAGCAGCTTATTGCGGGAGAGGGGCACAGATACGCAGTATTTT.

The V and J genes are TRBV2 and TRBJ2-6; 8 bases align to TRBD2. Germline CDR1 is SNHLY and CDR2 is FYNNEI. J was trimmed by 2 bases and V by 2 bases; bases with no gene match: 5. The CDR3 consists of 17 residues. The CDR3 region has the DNA TGTGCCAGCAGTGAAAAGTCGGGGGGGACTGGGGCCAACGTCCTGACTTTC. Residues: CASSEKSGGTGANVLTF.

The V and J genes are TRBV28 and TRBJ1-6; D remains unclear. In germline, CDR1 is MDHEN, CDR2 SYDVKM. CDR3 length: 12 residues. V lost 8 bases and J lost 5, with 7 bases in between. CDR3 sequence (DNA): TGTGCCAGCGGAGCACATAATTCACCCCTCCACTTT. Protein: CASGAHNSPLHF.

The V call is TRBV29-1, the J call TRBJ1-1, with 12 bases fitting TRBD1. The germline V gene has CDR1 SQVTM and CDR2 ANQGSEA. The CDR3 consists of 11 residues. This CDR3 reads CSWDRGPEAFF. The CDR3 DNA reads TGCAGTTGGGACAGGGGGCCTGAAGCTTTCTTT.

The chain couples TRBV6-5 to TRBJ1-2, with D unclear. This CDR3 spans 12 amino acids. The germline CDR1 and CDR2 sequences are MNHEY and SVGAGI. V dropped 7 bases and J dropped 8 bases, with 14 bases sitting between them. The CDR3 DNA reads as TGTGCCAGCACCGAAGGCGACGGGGGCTACACCTTC. This sequence encodes CASTEGDGGYTF.

This sequence joins TRBV23-1 and TRBJ2-7, with 10 bases identical to TRBD1. TRBV23-1 falls under the ORF class, with uncertain function. J lost 0 bases, V lost 11 bases, and 16 bases had no gene match. The CDR3 is 17 residues long. The CDR3 coding sequence is TGCGCCTACTTCGGGACAGGGGAGGGTGAAAGCTCCTACGAGCAGTACTTC. Protein product: CAYFGTGEGESSYEQYF.

The CDR3 DNA is TGTGCCAGCAGCTTGGGACTAGCGGGAGGCGGTGAGCAGTTCTTC. Encoded protein: CASSLGLAGGGEQFF. The chain links TRBV5-6 to TRBJ2-1; 13 nucleotides line up with TRBD2. Losses at the gene ends were 0 bases for V and 9 bases for J; bases not matched to a gene: 3. CDR3 size: 15 residues. Germline assignment: CDR1 SGHDT and CDR2 YYEEEE. Looking up the rest from reference TRBV5-6 and TRBJ2-1 gives the full variable domain: DAGVTQSPTHLIKTRGQQVTLRCSPKSGHDTVSWYQQALGQGPQFIFQYYEEEERQRGNFPDRFSGHQFPNYSSELNVNALLLGDSALYLCASSLGLAGGGEQFFGPGTRLTVL.

The rearrangement uses TRBV5-1 and TRBJ2-1, with a weak D call TRBD1 (6 bases). CDR3 length equals 15 residues. The V gene's germline CDR1 is SGHRS and CDR2 YFSETQ. With 4 bases removed from V and 2 bases from J, the gap between germline ends came to 13 bases. The CDR3 coding sequence is TGCGCCAGCAGCATAACAGGGACCCCCTACAATGAGCAGTTCTTC. Amino acid sequence: CASSITGTPYNEQFF.

This clone was counted once. The chain uses TRBV21-1 and TRBJ1-5; TRBD1 reflects the table's D call only, with no check against the DNA. TRBV21-1 counts as a pseudogene. The CDR3 consists of 18 residues. This CDR3 reads CASSKGKRSRQINQPQHF. The CDR3 DNA reads TGTGCCAGCAGCAAAGGGAAAAGAAGTCGACAGATCAATCAGCCCCAGCATTTT.

This chain uses TRBV2 with TRBJ1-1; D is unclear. The V gene's germline CDR1 is SNHLY and CDR2 FYNNEI. The CDR3 length is 13 residues. Trimming pared 6 bases from V and 6 bases from J, leaving 14 bases between. The CDR3 sequence is CASRAERLSEAFF. The CDR3 coding sequence is TGTGCCAGCAGAGCCGAAAGGCTCTCTGAAGCTTTCTTT. The variable domain in full, completed from reference TRBV2 and TRBJ1-1, reads EPEVTQTPSHQVTQMGQEVILRCVPISNHLYFYWYRQILGQKVEFLVSFYNNEISEKSEIFDDQFSVERPDGSNFTLKIRSTKLEDSAMYFCASRAERLSEAFFGQGTRLTVV.

V is TRBV6-1 and J is TRBJ2-1; D remains ambiguous. The length of the CDR3 is 16 residues. The V end was cut by 0 bases, the J end by 6 bases, with 15 bases between. Germline V CDR1 and CDR2: MNHNS, SASEGT. The CDR3 protein is CASSEAGWARGNEQFF. The CDR3 region has the DNA TGTGCCAGCAGTGAAGCAGGGTGGGCTAGAGGCAATGAGCAGTTCTTC.

The chain is built from TRBV10-1 and TRBJ2-7; D possibly matches TRBD1 or TRBD2 (5 bases each). From germline, CDR1 is WNHNN and CDR2 SYGVQD (reference sequence). The length of the CDR3 is 14 residues. The ends were cut back, 4 bases at V and 3 bases at J, with 13 bases in the middle. Here the CDR3 reads CASSGPGTVYEQYF. The CDR3 nucleotides are TGCGCCAGCAGTGGCCCCGGGACGGTCTACGAGCAGTACTTC.

The rearrangement uses TRBV20-1 and TRBJ1-2; the D gene is possibly TRBD1 (6 bases). Germline V gives CDR1 DFQATT, CDR2 SNEGSKA (reference sequence). Trimming cost V 3 bases and J 5 bases, with 10 bases left between them. There are 12 residues in the CDR3. CDR3 in amino acids: CSASDRSYGYTF. The CDR3 DNA is TGCAGTGCTAGTGACAGGTCTTATGGCTACACCTTC.

Only one count was recorded for this clone. This chain connects TRBV5-8 to TRBJ2-7, with TRBD1 matching over 10 bases. With V trimmed by 4 bases and J by 4 bases, 5 bases remained unmatched. The V gene's germline CDR1 is SGHTS and CDR2 YDEGEE. The CDR3 sequence is 14 residues long. The CDR3 here is CASSVGQGNYEQYF. CDR3 coding DNA: TGTGCCAGCAGCGTGGGACAGGGGAATTACGAGCAGTACTTC.

The chain links TRBV5-8 to TRBJ1-3, with D uncertain. The CDR3 consists of 15 residues. V was trimmed by 5 bases and J by 0 bases, leaving 12 bases between them. Germline CDR1 is SGHTS and CDR2 is YDEGEE. The CDR3 reads CASSLWLSSGNTIYF. Here the CDR3 DNA reads TGTGCCAGCAGTCTATGGCTCTCCTCTGGAAACACCATATATTTT.

The chain has TRBV6-4 and TRBJ1-2; no firm D call. The CDR3 has 12 amino acids. Germline loops: CDR1 MRHNA, CDR2 SNTAGT. V gave up 3 bases and J gave up 7 bases, with 9 bases separating them. In DNA, the CDR3 is TGTGCCAGCAGTGAATCGGGGTTTGGCTACACCTTC. Residues: CASSESGFGYTF.

The rearrangement joins TRBV7-8 to TRBJ1-2; the D is unclear. Looked up from germline, CDR1 is SGHVS and CDR2 is FQNEAQ. Trimming removed 8 bases at V and 2 bases at J, with 9 bases between. The CDR3 consists of 12 residues. CDR3 nucleotides: TGTGCCAGCGGGTCGCAGAACTATGGCTACACCTTC. It is translated as CASGSQNYGYTF.

This rearrangement joins TRBV19 to TRBJ1-4, with unresolved D. There are 14 residues in the CDR3. Trimming cost V 7 bases and J 8 bases, with 17 bases left between them. In germline, CDR1 is LNHDA, CDR2 SQIVND (reference sequence). The CDR3 spells CASTARRASEKLFF. CDR3 nucleotide sequence: TGTGCCAGTACCGCGAGGAGAGCTTCGGAAAAACTGTTTTTT.